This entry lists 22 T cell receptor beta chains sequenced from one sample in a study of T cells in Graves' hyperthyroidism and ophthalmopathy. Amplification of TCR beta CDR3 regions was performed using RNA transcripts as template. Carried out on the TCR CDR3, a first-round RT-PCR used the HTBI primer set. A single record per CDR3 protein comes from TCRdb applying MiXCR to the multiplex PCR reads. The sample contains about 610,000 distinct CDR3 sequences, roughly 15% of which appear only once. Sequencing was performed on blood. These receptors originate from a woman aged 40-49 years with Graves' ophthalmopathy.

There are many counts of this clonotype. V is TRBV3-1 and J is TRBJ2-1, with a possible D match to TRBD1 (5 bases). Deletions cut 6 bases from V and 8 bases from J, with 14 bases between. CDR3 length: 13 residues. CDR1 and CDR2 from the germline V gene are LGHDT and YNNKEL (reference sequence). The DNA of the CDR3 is TGTGCCAGCAGGTACCTTTGGGGCCATGAGCAGTTCTTC. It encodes CASRYLWGHEQFF.

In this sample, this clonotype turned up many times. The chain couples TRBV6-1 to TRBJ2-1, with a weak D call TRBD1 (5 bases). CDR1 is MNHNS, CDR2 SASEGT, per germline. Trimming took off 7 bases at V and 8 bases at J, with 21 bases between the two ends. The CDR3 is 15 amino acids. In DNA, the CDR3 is TGTGCCAGCATTAAGGGTGGGGCTTCCACAGATGAGCAGTTCTTC. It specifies CASIKGGASTDEQFF.

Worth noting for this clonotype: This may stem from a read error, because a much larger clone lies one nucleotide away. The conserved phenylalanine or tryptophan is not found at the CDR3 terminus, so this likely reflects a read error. The CDR3 DNA is TGTGCCAGCAGCCCGTGGCGGGGCTTTTACACTGAAGCTTTCCTT. This sequence encodes CASSPWRGFYTEAFL. V usage is TRBV11-2 and J usage is TRBJ1-1; tentatively, D is TRBD1 (5 bases). CDR1 is SGHAT, CDR2 FQNNGV, per germline. V lost 5 bases, J lost 3 bases, and 16 bases lay in between. The CDR3 consists of 15 residues.

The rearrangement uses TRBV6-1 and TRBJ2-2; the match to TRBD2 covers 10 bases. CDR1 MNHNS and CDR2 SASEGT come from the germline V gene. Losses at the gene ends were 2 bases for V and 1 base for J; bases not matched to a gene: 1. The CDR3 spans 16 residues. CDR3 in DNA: TGTGCCAGCAGTGAACTAGCGGGAGTGAACACCGGGGAGCTGTTTTTT. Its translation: CASSELAGVNTGELFF.

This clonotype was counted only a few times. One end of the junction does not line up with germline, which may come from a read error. The CDR3 nucleotides read TGTACCAGCAGTGAAGGGGCGTACTACGAGCAGTACTTC. As protein: CTSSEGAYYEQYF. The chain links TRBV6-1 to TRBJ2-7; weak D call: TRBD1 (5 bases). This CDR3 contains 13 residues. Germline assignment: CDR1 MNHNS and CDR2 SASEGT.

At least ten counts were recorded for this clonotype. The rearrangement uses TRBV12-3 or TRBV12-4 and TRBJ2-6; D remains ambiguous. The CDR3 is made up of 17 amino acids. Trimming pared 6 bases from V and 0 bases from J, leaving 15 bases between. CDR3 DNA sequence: TGTGCCAGCAGATATACGACATTATCCTCTGGGGCCAACGTCCTGACTTTC. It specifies CASRYTTLSSGANVLTF.

As DNA, the CDR3 is TGTGCCAGCAGCTTATCAATGATGAGGAACGAGCAGTACTTC. This sequence encodes CASSLSMMRNEQYF. The chain couples TRBV5-6 to TRBJ2-7, with D unclear. The CDR3 covers 14 residues. Per the germline V gene, CDR1 is SGHDT and CDR2 is YYEEEE. Trimming pared 2 bases from V and 5 bases from J, leaving 14 bases between.

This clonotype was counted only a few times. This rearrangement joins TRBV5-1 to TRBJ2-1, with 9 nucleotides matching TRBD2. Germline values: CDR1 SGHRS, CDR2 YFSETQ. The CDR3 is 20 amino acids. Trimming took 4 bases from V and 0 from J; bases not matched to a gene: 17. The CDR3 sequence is CASSLTPTSGVGSSYNEQFF. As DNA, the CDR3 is TGCGCCAGCAGCCTCACACCGACTAGCGGAGTCGGGAGCTCCTACAATGAGCAGTTCTTC.

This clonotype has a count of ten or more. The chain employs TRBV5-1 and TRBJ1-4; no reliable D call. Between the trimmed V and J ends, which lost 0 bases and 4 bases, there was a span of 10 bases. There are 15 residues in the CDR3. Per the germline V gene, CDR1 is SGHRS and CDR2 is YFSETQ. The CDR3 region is CASSLDGPSNEKLFF. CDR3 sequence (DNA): TGCGCCAGCAGCTTGGATGGACCGAGTAATGAAAAACTGTTTTTT.

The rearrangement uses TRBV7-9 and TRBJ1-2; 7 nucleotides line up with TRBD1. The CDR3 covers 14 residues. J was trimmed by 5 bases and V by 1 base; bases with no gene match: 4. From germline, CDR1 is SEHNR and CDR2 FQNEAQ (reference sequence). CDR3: CASSLERQGYGYTF. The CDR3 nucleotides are TGTGCCAGCAGCTTAGAAAGACAGGGTTATGGCTACACCTTC.

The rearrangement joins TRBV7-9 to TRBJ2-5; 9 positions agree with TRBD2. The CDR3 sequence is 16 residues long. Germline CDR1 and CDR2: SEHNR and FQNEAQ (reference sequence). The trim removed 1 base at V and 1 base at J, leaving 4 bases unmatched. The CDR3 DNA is TGTGCCAGCAGCTTAGGCGGGAGGGGTTTCCAAGAGACCCAGTACTTC. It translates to CASSLGGRGFQETQYF.

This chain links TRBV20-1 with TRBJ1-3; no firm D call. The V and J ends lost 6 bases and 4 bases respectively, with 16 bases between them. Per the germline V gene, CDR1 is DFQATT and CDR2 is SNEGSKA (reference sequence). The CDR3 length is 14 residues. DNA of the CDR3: TGCAGTGCCCTTCGGCGGGGAGGCGGAAACACCATATATTTT. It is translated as CSALRRGGGNTIYF.

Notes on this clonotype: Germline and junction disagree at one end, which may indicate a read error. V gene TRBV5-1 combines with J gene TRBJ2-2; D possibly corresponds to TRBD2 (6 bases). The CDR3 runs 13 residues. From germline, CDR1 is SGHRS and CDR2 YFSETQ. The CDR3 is CASSLRVGGVLFF. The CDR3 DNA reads TGCGCCAGCAGCTTAAGGGTCGGAGGGGTGCTGTTTTTT.

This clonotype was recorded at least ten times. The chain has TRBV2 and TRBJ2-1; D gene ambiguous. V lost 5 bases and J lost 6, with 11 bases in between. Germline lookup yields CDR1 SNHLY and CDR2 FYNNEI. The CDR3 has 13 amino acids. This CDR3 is CASSPQSGNEQFF. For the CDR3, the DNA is TGTGCCAGCAGTCCACAGTCAGGCAATGAGCAGTTCTTC.

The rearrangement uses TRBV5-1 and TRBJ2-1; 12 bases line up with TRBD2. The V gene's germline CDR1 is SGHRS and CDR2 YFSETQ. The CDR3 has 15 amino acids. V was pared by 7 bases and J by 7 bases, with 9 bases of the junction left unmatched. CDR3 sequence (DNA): TGCGCCAGCGATCTAGCGGGAGGGCCGGGTAATGAGCAGTTCTTC. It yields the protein CASDLAGGPGNEQFF.

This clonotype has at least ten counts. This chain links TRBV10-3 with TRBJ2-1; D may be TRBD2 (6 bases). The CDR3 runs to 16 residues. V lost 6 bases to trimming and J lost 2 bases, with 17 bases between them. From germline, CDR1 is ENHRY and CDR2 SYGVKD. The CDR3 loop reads CAISTDSGGTYNEQFF. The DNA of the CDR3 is TGTGCCATCAGCACCGACTCGGGCGGGACCTACAATGAGCAGTTCTTC.

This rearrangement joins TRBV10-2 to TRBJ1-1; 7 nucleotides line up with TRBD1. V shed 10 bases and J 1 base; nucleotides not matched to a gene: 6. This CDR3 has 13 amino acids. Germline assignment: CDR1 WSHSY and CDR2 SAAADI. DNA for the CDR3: TGCGCCACCAAACAGGGGTCGAACACTGAAGCTTTCTTT. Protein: CATKQGSNTEAFF.

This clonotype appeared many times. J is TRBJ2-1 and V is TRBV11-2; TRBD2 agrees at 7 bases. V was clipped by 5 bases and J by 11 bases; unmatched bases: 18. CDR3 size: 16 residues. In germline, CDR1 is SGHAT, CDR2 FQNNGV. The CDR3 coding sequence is TGTGCCAGCAGCCAAGGCGTACTAGCGCCCGGGGGAAAGCAGTTCTTC. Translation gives CASSQGVLAPGGKQFF.

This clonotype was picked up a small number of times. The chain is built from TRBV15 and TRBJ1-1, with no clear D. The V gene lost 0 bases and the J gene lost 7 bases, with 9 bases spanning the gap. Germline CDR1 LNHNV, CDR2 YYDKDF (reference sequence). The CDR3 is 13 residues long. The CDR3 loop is CATSRDGVDEAFF. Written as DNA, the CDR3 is TGTGCCACCAGCAGAGATGGGGTGGATGAAGCTTTCTTT.

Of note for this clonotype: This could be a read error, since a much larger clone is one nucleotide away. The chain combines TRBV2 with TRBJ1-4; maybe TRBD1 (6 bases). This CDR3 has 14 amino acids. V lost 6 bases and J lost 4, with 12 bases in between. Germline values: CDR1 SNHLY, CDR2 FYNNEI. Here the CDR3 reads CASRVDSNNEKLFF. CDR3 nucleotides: TGTGCCAGCAGGGTGGACAGTAATAATGAAAAACTGTTTTTT.

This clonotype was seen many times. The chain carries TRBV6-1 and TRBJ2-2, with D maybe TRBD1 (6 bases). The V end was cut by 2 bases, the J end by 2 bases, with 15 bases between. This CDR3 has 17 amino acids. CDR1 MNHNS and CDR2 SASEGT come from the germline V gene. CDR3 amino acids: CASSERIQGANTGELFF. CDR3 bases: TGTGCCAGCAGTGAACGGATACAGGGCGCTAACACCGGGGAGCTGTTTTTT.

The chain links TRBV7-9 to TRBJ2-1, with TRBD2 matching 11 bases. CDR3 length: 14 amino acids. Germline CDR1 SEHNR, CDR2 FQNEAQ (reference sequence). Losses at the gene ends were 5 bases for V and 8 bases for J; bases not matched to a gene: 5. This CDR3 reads CASSGTSGSYEQFF. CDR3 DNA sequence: TGTGCCAGCAGCGGTACTAGCGGGAGCTATGAGCAGTTCTTC.